The rows below give T cell receptor beta chains drawn from one sample of a study of blood T cells in healthy people across ages. MiXCR, applied by TCRdb to the 5' RACE reads, yields one record per CDR3 protein. The top ten hold roughly 7.9% of the sample, which has more than 1,400,000 distinct CDR3 sequences, 40% to 50% seen once. The material sequenced was blood. These TCRs come from a young woman in good health. The CDR3 runs from the conserved cysteine through the conserved F or W. Each record gives: V gene, D gene, clone size, J gene, CDR3 DNA, CDR3 protein. The D gene is left open where the match is weak. For some rows the clone size is stated as once, few or many, or as a class when expanded; others skip it.

>TRBV7-3|.|.|TRBJ2-1
TGTGCCAGCAGCTCCTCCCTCGGGGAGACCCAGTTCTTC
CASSSSLGETQFF
>TRBV28|.|.|TRBJ2-5
TGTGCCAGCAGTTCTTATGGGCCCTTAGAGACCCAGTACTTC
CASSSYGPLETQYF
>TRBV6-2/TRBV6-3|TRBD2|.|TRBJ2-3
TGTGCCAGCAGACTAGCGGGGGGGATTGATACGCAGTATTTT
CASRLAGGIDTQYF
>TRBV29-1|.|few|TRBJ2-7
TGCAGCGTTGAGGACGACAAGGGCTACGAGCAGTACTTC
CSVEDDKGYEQYF
>TRBV2|.|.|TRBJ2-1
TGTGCCATCCGCATGAACAATCAGCAGTTCTTC
CAIRMNNQQFF
>TRBV29-1|TRBD1|many|TRBJ2-5
TGCAGCGTTGACCCGACAGGGTTCAGTGAGACCCAGTACTTC
CSVDPTGFSETQYF
>TRBV7-2|.|.|TRBJ1-2
TGTGCCAGCAGCTTAACACTCCAGGGAGACTATGGCTACACCTTC
CASSLTLQGDYGYTF
>TRBV7-2|TRBD1|few|TRBJ1-2
TGTGCCAGCAGCTTCCCAAGGGGGGGCACCGGGACAGGGGGCTCTGGCTACACCTTC
CASSFPRGGTGTGGSGYTF
>TRBV20-1|.|few|TRBJ2-5
TGCAGTGCTAGACGCAGTCAGGGGCAAGAGACCCAGTACTTC
CSARRSQGQETQYF
>TRBV12-3/TRBV12-4|TRBD1|few|TRBJ1-1
TGTGCCAGCAGTTTAGGGACAGGGGTTCCTGAAGCTTTCTTT
CASSLGTGVPEAFF
>TRBV12-3/TRBV12-4|.|many|TRBJ1-2
TGTGCCAGCAGTGTAAGGGATTTTGCGGTAAACTATGGCGGCTACACCTTC
CASSVRDFAVNYGGYTF
>TRBV7-2|TRBD2|many|TRBJ2-7
TGTGCCAGCAGCTCACCGGGACTAGCTTACGAGCAGTACTTC
CASSSPGLAYEQYF
>TRBV4-1|.|.|TRBJ2-7
TGCGCCAGCAGCCAAGGGAATTGGGAAAGTGCCTACGAGCAGTACTTC
CASSQGNWESAYEQYF
>TRBV14|.|.|TRBJ2-6
TGTGCCAGCAGCCAGACCCGACAGGCTGGGGCCAACGTCCTGACTTTC
CASSQTRQAGANVLTF
>TRBV11-2|TRBD1|once|TRBJ1-1
TGTGCCAGCAGCATAAGGACAGGATTGAACACTGAAGCTTTCTTT
CASSIRTGLNTEAFF
>TRBV16|TRBD1|few|TRBJ1-2
TGTGCCAGCAGCCGGGACAGACAGGGGGTTCATGGCTACACCTTC
CASSRDRQGVHGYTF
>TRBV19|.|few|TRBJ2-7
TGTGCCAGTAGTATTGGGGGGCTGGCCTACGAGCAGTACTTC
CASSIGGLAYEQYF
>TRBV25-1|.|.|TRBJ2-1
TGTGCCATCTGGGGACTGGCCTACTACAATGAGCAGTTCTTC
CAIWGLAYYNEQFF
>TRBV7-3|TRBD1|.|TRBJ1-1
TGTGCCAGCAGCTTAGGGGACAGGGATGACACTGAAGCTTTCTTT
CASSLGDRDDTEAFF
>TRBV6-5|TRBD2|few|TRBJ2-7
TGTGCCAGCAGTCCGCAGAGGACTAGCGGCGAGCAGTACTTC
CASSPQRTSGEQYF
>TRBV14|.|many|TRBJ2-5
TGTGCCAGCAGCCAAGTAATAGCGGAAGAGACCCAGTACTTC
CASSQVIAEETQYF
>TRBV24-1|TRBD2|.|TRBJ2-2
TGTGCCACCAGTTACGGGGGGACCGGGGAGCTGTTTTTT
CATSYGGTGELFF
>TRBV27|.|.|TRBJ2-7
TGTGCCAGTAAACGGGGCAACCTCTACAAGCAGTACTTC
CASKRGNLYKQYF
>TRBV12-3/TRBV12-4|TRBD1|.|TRBJ1-4
TGTGCCAGCAGTCCTTCAGGGGGCGCAGGGGAAAAACTGTTTTTT
CASSPSGGAGEKLFF
>TRBV7-9|.|.|TRBJ2-5
TGTGCCAGCAGCTTAGTATCCCTAGCACCAGGGGGGGAGCAGTACTTC
CASSLVSLAPGGEQYF
>TRBV7-3|.|few|TRBJ2-3
TGTGCCAGCAGCTTAAGGATTGCGGGGTTGGCAGATACGCAGTATTTT
CASSLRIAGLADTQYF
>TRBV28|.|.|TRBJ2-7
TGTGCCAGCAGTTTATGGGGGTCTCTCCCCTACGAGCAGTACTTC
CASSLWGSLPYEQYF
>TRBV2|TRBD1|.|TRBJ1-2
TGTGCCACCTCCGGGACAGGGAACTATGGCTACACCTTC
CATSGTGNYGYTF
>TRBV13|.|.|TRBJ2-7
TGTGCCAGCAGCTTAATTGACCATAGGATGTCAAGCTCCTACAATGAGCAGTACTTC
CASSLIDHRMSSSYNEQYF
>TRBV28|.|.|TRBJ1-2
TGTGCCAGCAGTCTCCCCTACTCGAGTTGCGGCTACACCTTC
CASSLPYSSCGYTF
>TRBV18|.|few|TRBJ2-3
TGTGCCAGCTCACCGATCGTGAGGGATACGCAGTATTTT
CASSPIVRDTQYF
>TRBV20-1|.|.|TRBJ1-1
TGCAGTGCTGACAGACAGGACTCTGAAGCTTTCTTT
CSADRQDSEAFF
>TRBV9|.|few|TRBJ2-7
TGTGCCAGCAGCGCAGAGACCGGGGTGTGGGGCGAGCAGTACTTC
CASSAETGVWGEQYF
>TRBV9|.|.|TRBJ1-1
TGTGCCAGCAGCGTAGTCAAAGGGGTTGGGAACACTGAAGCTTTCTTT
CASSVVKGVGNTEAFF
>TRBV10-3|TRBD1|many|TRBJ1-2
TGTGCCATCAGAGGGGACAGGGAAACTGGCTACACCTTC
CAIRGDRETGYTF
>TRBV6-5|.|few|TRBJ2-6
TGTGCCAGCAGTTATACCGGTTCGAGCTCTGGGGCCAACGTCCTGACTTTC
CASSYTGSSSGANVLTF
>TRBV5-1|TRBD2|few|TRBJ2-1
TGCGCCAGCAGCTTGTTAAGCGGGAGGCTAACCTACAATGAGCAGTTCTTC
CASSLLSGRLTYNEQFF
>TRBV5-1|.|few|TRBJ1-2
TGCGCCAGCAGCTTGGAGCCAGGATATGGCTACACCTTC
CASSLEPGYGYTF
>TRBV20-1|.|few|TRBJ1-2
TGCAGTGCTAGAGCCGGGGGGAGGTTGAGAAATTATGGCTACACCTTC
CSARAGGRLRNYGYTF
>TRBV30|.|once|TRBJ1-4
TGTGCCTGGAGTGGGGGGAAAAATGAAAAACTGTTTTTT
CAWSGGKNEKLFF
>TRBV3-1|.|.|TRBJ2-3
TGTGCCGGCAGCCAGAACAACAGGGTAGATACGCAGTATTTT
CAGSQNNRVDTQYF